This TCR beta chain appears in the sequencing data of a study of T cells expressing NK-cell markers. After re-calling the 5' RACE reads, TCRdb lists one entry per CDR3 protein, DNA absent. The listing contains 550,000 or so distinct CDR3 sequences. From germline, CDR1 is DFQATT and CDR2 SNEGSKA (reference sequence). The length of the CDR3 is 18 residues. Sequencing was performed on blood T cells: a sorted CD56 or NKG2C T cell subset, CD4+ or CD8+ T cells, or bulk PBMC T cells (not recorded which). J is TRBJ2-1 and V is TRBV20-1; lacking DNA, the TRBD1 call made by TCRdb goes unchecked. This sequence originates from a man younger than 35 in good health. CDR3 loop: CSARDASGRGRAYNEQFF.